This TCR beta chain was identified during a study of T cells in Graves' hyperthyroidism and ophthalmopathy. This clonotype was recorded many times. No antigen is known for it. TCR beta CDR3 sequences were amplified from RNA transcripts. Researchers ran a first-round RT-PCR on the TCR CDR3 using the HTBI primer set. TCRdb re-called the multiplex PCR reads through MiXCR, storing one row per CDR3 protein. Of around 250,000 distinct CDR3 sequences detected, over 15% appear once; the ten largest clones hold under 35%. Active moderate-to-severe ophthalmopathy, Clinical Activity Score at least 3, NOSPECS at least 4, under 3 months' duration. Germline V gives CDR1 SEHNR, CDR2 FQNEAQ (reference sequence). This CDR3 is built from 12 residues. Trimming removed 2 bases at V and 2 bases at J, with 3 bases between. General observations from the study: Patients with ophthalmopathy were separated from those with stable hyperthyroidism by a 13 V-J model. In the blood, most expanded thyroid clonotypes above 0.001 appeared as well.

The chain has TRBV7-9 and TRBJ1-1; unclear D gene. Input material: blood. This TCR came from a woman aged 18-29 years with Graves' ophthalmopathy. The CDR3 sequence is CASSLFNTEAFF. CDR3 in DNA: TGTGCCAGCAGCTTATTTAACACTGAAGCTTTCTTT.